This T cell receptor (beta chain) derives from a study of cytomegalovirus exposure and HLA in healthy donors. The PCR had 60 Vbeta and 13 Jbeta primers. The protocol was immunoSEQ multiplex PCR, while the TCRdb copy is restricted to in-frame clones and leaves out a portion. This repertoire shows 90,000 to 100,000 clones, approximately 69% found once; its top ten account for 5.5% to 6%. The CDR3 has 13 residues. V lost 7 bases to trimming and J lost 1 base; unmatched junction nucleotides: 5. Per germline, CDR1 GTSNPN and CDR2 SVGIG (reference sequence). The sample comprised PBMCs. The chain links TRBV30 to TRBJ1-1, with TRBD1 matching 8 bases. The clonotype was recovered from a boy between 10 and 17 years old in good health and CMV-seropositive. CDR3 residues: CALGQAGNTEAFF. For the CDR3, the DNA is TGTGCCTTGGGACAGGCGGGGAACACTGAAGCTTTCTTT.